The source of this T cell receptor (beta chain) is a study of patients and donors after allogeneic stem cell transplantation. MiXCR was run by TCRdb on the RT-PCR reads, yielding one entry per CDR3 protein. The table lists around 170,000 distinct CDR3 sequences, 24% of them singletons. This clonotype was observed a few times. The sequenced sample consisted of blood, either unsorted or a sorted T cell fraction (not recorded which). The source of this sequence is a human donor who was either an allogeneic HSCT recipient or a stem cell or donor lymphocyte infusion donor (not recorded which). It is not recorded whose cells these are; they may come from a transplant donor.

The CDR3 loop reads CASSPSGSTDTQYF. The CDR3 nucleotides read TGTGCCAGCTCACCTAGCGGAAGCACAGATACGCAGTATTTT. The J gene is TRBJ2-3, the V gene TRBV18, with D possibly being TRBD2 (6 bases). The CDR3 is 14 residues long. In germline, CDR1 is KGHSH, CDR2 LQKENI. Trimming took 3 bases from V and 0 from J, leaving 7 bases between them.